This T cell receptor beta chain was found in a study of blood T cell repertoires in COVID-19. Study background: The study drew acute and convalescent COVID-19 samples from the United States, Italy and Spain. T cells, B-cell-depleted T cells, or PBMCs supplied cDNA or gDNA.

V shed 5 bases, J shed 2 bases, and the junction held 9 bases outside the gene matches. Germline CDR1 and CDR2: LNHDA and SQIVND (reference sequence). There are 18 residues in the CDR3. In the original processing: Reference gene primer amplification in the assay estimated nucleated cell counts. The protocol was immunoSEQ multiplex PCR, while the TCRdb copy is restricted to in-frame clones and leaves out a portion. V and J calls and clone size are those listed in that table; D and trimming were worked out from the DNA. The sample records around 42,000 clones, around 90% being singletons. The source material was peripheral blood. This sequence was found in a human donor in a cohort sampled during active COVID-19. The chain joins TRBV19 to TRBJ2-1; 13 positions match TRBD2. This chain's CDR3 is CASSQGTSGIEPYNEQFF. The DNA for the CDR3 is TGTGCCAGTAGTCAAGGGACTAGCGGGATTGAACCCTACAATGAGCAGTTCTTC.